The 2 T cell receptor beta chains below come from one sample, sequenced in a study of T cell responses to AZD1222 COVID-19 vaccine (dated by TCRdb to about 2021). The sample's time point label, in plain terms: baseline before first vaccination. The library relied on the immunoSEQ multiplex PCR assay. The immuneACCESS repertoire file appears here via TCRdb, limited to in-frame rearrangements. These files lack a portion of the clones; in checked studies, under half of the deficit traces to unresolved V genes, and the cause of the others is not known. Present in this sample are 83,000 or so clones, roughly 83% of which were seen just once. The top ten clones comprise 8.5% to 10% of the sample. Specimen: peripheral blood, collected on day 0 of AZD1222 vaccination. The receptors here all came from an adult in good health.

In its sample, this clone was seen a few times. This chain links TRBV10-3 with TRBJ2-7; D not resolved. Germline CDR1 reads ENHRY; CDR2 reads SYGVKD. CDR3 length: 13 amino acids. V lost 6 bases, J lost 0 bases, and 9 bases lay in between. CDR3 sequence (DNA): TGTGCCATCAGGATTCCGAGCTCCTACGAGCAGTACTTC. Translating gives CAIRIPSSYEQYF.

The chain recombines TRBV5-8 with TRBJ1-1, with no clear D. Germline loops: CDR1 SGHTS, CDR2 YDEGEE. V was pared by 0 bases and J by 4 bases, with 10 bases between. The CDR3 sequence is 14 residues long. The CDR3 bases are TGTGCCAGCAGCTTGGCTGGGGTTGGCACTGAAGCTTTCTTT. This gives the protein CASSLAGVGTEAFF. Together with reference TRBV5-8 and TRBJ1-1, the CDR3 gives the full variable domain: EAGVTQSPTHLIKTRGQQATLRCSPISGHTSVYWYQQALGLGLQFLLWYDEGEERNRGNFPPRFSGRQFPNYSSELNVNALELEDSALYLCASSLAGVGTEAFFGQGTRLTVV.